A single sample gave rise to the 19 T cell receptor beta chains below, sequenced in a study of CD8+ T cells in alopecia areata. RNA was isolated and reverse transcribed to cDNA, the sequencing template. Measured with immunoSEQ multiplex PCR; TCRdb has only the in-frame clones, and not every one. The sample has about 200,000 clones, about 61% seen once; the top ten hold around 5.1%. Sequenced input: CD8+ T cells sorted from blood. These receptors were collected from a human donor in good health.

The chain carries TRBV11-3 and TRBJ2-3, with 7 bases matching TRBD1. V lost 6 bases, J lost 3 bases, and 6 bases stayed unmatched. This CDR3 has 14 amino acids. From germline, CDR1 is SGHNT and CDR2 YENEEA. As DNA, the CDR3 is TGTGCCAGCAGTGGACAGGACCTAACAGATACGCAGTATTTT. This sequence encodes CASSGQDLTDTQYF.

The genes are TRBV29-1 and TRBJ2-7, with D unclear. The CDR3 consists of 14 residues. Trimming took off 5 bases at V and 0 bases at J, with 14 bases between the two ends. Germline V gene data show CDR1 as SQVTM and CDR2 as ANQGSEA. Here the CDR3 DNA reads TGCAGCGTTTTGGACGGAAGGAGCTCCTACGAGCAGTACTTC. Its protein is CSVLDGRSSYEQYF.

Points on this clone: Mismatch with germline at one junction end may stem from a read error. The chain joins TRBV5-4 to TRBJ1-4; 7 bases match TRBD1. CDR1 and CDR2 (germline): SGHNT, YYREEE (reference sequence). The CDR3 has 14 residues. The CDR3 DNA reads as TGTGCCAGCAGTTTGGACAGGATAAATGAAAAACTGTTTTTT. As protein: CASSLDRINEKLFF.

The J gene is TRBJ1-1, the V gene TRBV29-1; weak D call: TRBD1 (5 bases). Trimming took 3 bases from V and 4 from J, leaving 12 bases between them. The CDR3 loop spans 13 amino acids. In germline, CDR1 is SQVTM, CDR2 ANQGSEA. The CDR3 protein is CSVETGATTEAFF. The CDR3 DNA follows: TGCAGCGTTGAGACCGGGGCCACCACTGAAGCTTTCTTT.

This clone appeared a few times. The chain combines TRBV7-9 with TRBJ1-4; 9 bases fit TRBD1. The CDR3 is 14 amino acids. Germline V lookup: CDR1 SEHNR, CDR2 FQNEAQ (reference sequence). Trimming cost V 4 bases and J 8 bases; bases outside gene matches: 5. The CDR3 sequence is CASSWTGEREKLFF. The CDR3 DNA reads TGTGCCAGCAGCTGGACAGGGGAACGGGAAAAACTGTTTTTT.

The V call is TRBV5-1, the J call TRBJ2-1; TRBD1 is a possible D gene (6 bases). The V and J ends lost 3 bases and 5 bases respectively, with 12 bases between them. Germline CDR1 and CDR2: SGHRS and YFSETQ. The CDR3 contains 14 residues. CDR3 sequence (DNA): TGCGCCAGCAGCTCAGCCGGGACACACAATGAGCAGTTCTTC. Protein sequence: CASSSAGTHNEQFF.

This clone was observed at least ten times. The chain joins TRBV5-1 to TRBJ1-2, with D unresolved. The V gene lost 0 bases and the J gene lost 0 bases, with 3 bases spanning the gap. Germline V gene sequence: CDR1 SGHRS, CDR2 YFSETQ. CDR3 length: 13 residues. The CDR3 region is CASSLEPNYGYTF. The CDR3 coding sequence is TGCGCCAGCAGCTTGGAACCTAACTATGGCTACACCTTC. The full variable domain, its missing parts supplied by reference TRBV5-1 and TRBJ1-2, is KAGVTQTPRYLIKTRGQQVTLSCSPISGHRSVSWYQQTPGQGLQFLFEYFSETQRNKGNFPGRFSGRQFSNSRSEMNVSTLELGDSALYLCASSLEPNYGYTFGSGTRLTVV.

The genes are TRBV29-1 and TRBJ2-7; 8 bases are shared with TRBD2. Germline CDR1 reads SQVTM; CDR2 reads ANQGSEA. V trimming: 0 bases; J trimming: 6 bases; junction bases outside the gene matches: 10. This CDR3 has 15 amino acids. Here the CDR3 DNA reads TGCAGCGTTGAAGATCAACTGCGGGGGGACGGCGAGCAGTACTTC. Its protein is CSVEDQLRGDGEQYF.

V usage is TRBV14 and J usage is TRBJ2-3; D remains ambiguous. The V end was cut by 2 bases, the J end by 2 bases, with 5 bases between. The V gene's germline CDR1 is SGHDN and CDR2 FVKESK. The CDR3 loop spans 13 amino acids. CDR3 nucleotides: TGTGCCAGCAGCCAATCGCCCACAGATACGCAGTATTTT. As protein: CASSQSPTDTQYF.

This clone turned up a few times. The chain has TRBV19 and TRBJ1-2; perhaps TRBD1 as D (5 bases). Trimming removed 8 bases from V and 4 bases from J, with 17 bases in between. Germline assignment: CDR1 LNHDA and CDR2 SQIVND (reference sequence). This CDR3 has 14 residues. The CDR3 DNA reads TGTGCCAGTTCCATACGCGCAGGGTTCTATGGCTACACCTTC. Protein product: CASSIRAGFYGYTF.

This sequence joins TRBV5-1 and TRBJ1-2, with D possibly matching TRBD1 (5 bases). This CDR3 has 13 amino acids. CDR1 is SGHRS, CDR2 YFSETQ, per germline. Trimming removed 4 bases from V and 4 bases from J, with 11 bases in between. This CDR3 is CASSQDSFYGYTF. For the CDR3, the DNA is TGCGCCAGCAGCCAAGACAGCTTCTATGGCTACACCTTC.

Here the CDR3 DNA reads TGCGCCAGCAGCCAAGTGCCCTCTGGACAGGGACTTAGCTACGAGCAGTACTTC. It encodes CASSQVPSGQGLSYEQYF. The J gene is TRBJ2-7, the V gene TRBV4-1, with TRBD1 identical over 8 bases. The germline V gene has CDR1 MGHRA and CDR2 YSYEKL. The V segment lost 1 base and the J segment 3 bases; nucleotides outside the gene matches: 14. The CDR3 has 18 amino acids.

This chain joins TRBV5-4 and TRBJ1-6, with D uncertain. Germline V gene lookup returns CDR1 SGHNT and CDR2 YYREEE (reference sequence). The CDR3 spans 12 residues. Between the trimmed V and J ends, which lost 1 base and 7 bases, there was a span of 3 bases. CDR3: CASSLMNSPLHF. In DNA, the CDR3 is TGTGCCAGCAGCTTGATGAATTCACCCCTCCACTTT.

V is TRBV29-1 and J is TRBJ2-7, with D maybe TRBD1 (6 bases). The CDR3 has 15 amino acids. With 0 bases removed from V and 3 bases from J, the gap between germline ends came to 15 bases. Germline V CDR1 and CDR2: SQVTM, ANQGSEA. The DNA of the CDR3 is TGCAGCGTTGAAGATATGGGGGCAGGCGGCTACGAGCAGTACTTC. Amino acid sequence: CSVEDMGAGGYEQYF.

Turning to this clone: The sample contains more than one DNA sequence encoding this CDR3. The chain has TRBV27 and TRBJ2-7, with unresolved D. CDR1 MNHEY and CDR2 SMNVEV come from the germline V gene (reference sequence). The germline V and J ends were trimmed by 0 bases and 7 bases, with 4 bases remaining between them. The CDR3 loop spans 11 amino acids. As DNA, the CDR3 is TGTGCCAGCAGTTTATCGGGAGAGCAGTACTTC. Protein: CASSLSGEQYF.

A single count supports this clone. The chain carries TRBV29-1 and TRBJ1-2, with a tentative D call TRBD1 (5 bases). CDR1 is SQVTM and CDR2 is ANQGSEA in the germline V gene. The CDR3 loop spans 13 amino acids. Deletions cut 6 bases from V and 4 bases from J, with 15 bases between. The CDR3 here is CSVRGSQGYGYTF. The CDR3 nucleotides read TGCAGCGTCCGCGGGAGCCAGGGCTATGGCTACACCTTC.

V is TRBV29-1 and J is TRBJ2-1, with D unresolved. The CDR3 consists of 14 residues. CDR1 SQVTM and CDR2 ANQGSEA come from the germline V gene. The V end lost 6 bases, the J end lost 0 bases, and 12 bases lay between the germline ends. The CDR3, as DNA: TGCAGCGTAGTCCGACCGAGCTCCTACAATGAGCAGTTCTTC. Translation gives CSVVRPSSYNEQFF.

The J gene is TRBJ2-7, the V gene TRBV27, with D unclear. V lost 3 bases to trimming and J lost 3 bases, with 9 bases between them. The CDR3 totals 13 residues. CDR1 and CDR2 (germline): MNHEY, SMNVEV (reference sequence). DNA of the CDR3: TGTGCCAGCAGTTTGGTACAGAACTACGAGCAGTACTTC. Translating gives CASSLVQNYEQYF.

CDR3 in amino acids: CSGKQSQPQHF. Here the CDR3 DNA reads TGCAGCGGGAAACAGAGTCAGCCCCAGCATTTT. The chain carries TRBV29-1 and TRBJ1-5; D is uncertain. The CDR3 runs to 11 residues. Germline values: CDR1 SQVTM, CDR2 ANQGSEA. V shed 7 bases and J shed 6 bases, with 10 bases lying between them.